This T cell receptor (beta chain) was sequenced during a study of PD-L1 blockade in urothelial cancer. Study background: Once treatment had started, blood was analyzed at 3 weeks (second dose) and again at 6 weeks.

Profiling relied on immunoSEQ multiplex PCR, and the TCRdb table lists in-frame clones only, not all of them. Of about 50,000 clones listed, about 75% were seen once; the top ten hold over 4%. V lost 5 bases and J 4 bases, leaving 12 bases between the germline ends. CDR3 length: 13 residues. CDR1 SGHNT and CDR2 YENEEA come from the germline V gene. The time point denotes: pretreatment peripheral blood. The sample holds a few counts of this clone. The specimen was PBMCs, collected around atezolizumab (anti-PD-L1) treatment. The V and J genes are TRBV11-3 and TRBJ2-7, with D possibly matching TRBD1 (5 bases). The TCR originated in a man between 65 and 85 years old with urothelial cancer. CDR3: CASSPGPEYEQYF. DNA of the CDR3: TGTGCCAGCAGCCCAGGGCCAGAGTACGAGCAGTACTTC.